Each of the 8 T cell receptor beta chains below was sequenced from the same sample in a study of control samples from healthy donors and cancer patients. Using immunoSEQ multiplex PCR, the repertoire was profiled, and TCRdb retains in-frame clones only, with some absent. The table includes tens of thousands of clones, about 89% detected once. Sequenced sample: PBMCs. The receptors stem from a woman in her forties or fifties with head and neck cancer.

The chain recombines TRBV6-2 or TRBV6-3 with TRBJ2-7; 11 nucleotides align to TRBD1. After removal of 2 bases from V and 3 bases from J, the junction contained 15 bases not matched to a gene. This CDR3 is built from 19 residues. Germline V gene data show CDR1 as MNHEY and CDR2 as SVGEGT. This chain's CDR3 is CASSYPSPGQGANLYEQYF. The DNA of the CDR3 is TGTGCCAGCAGTTACCCCTCCCCTGGACAGGGGGCTAATCTCTACGAGCAGTACTTC.

The chain combines TRBV4-3 with TRBJ1-5; D is unclear. V was pared by 3 bases and J by 3 bases, with 12 bases between. Looked up from germline, CDR1 is LGHNA and CDR2 is YSLEER. The CDR3 runs to 15 residues. As DNA, the CDR3 is TGCGCCAGCAGCCAGGAACATGCTTACAATCAGCCCCAGCATTTT. Translating it yields CASSQEHAYNQPQHF.

In its sample, this clone was seen once. The rearrangement uses TRBV5-1 and TRBJ1-4; weak D call: TRBD1 (5 bases). This CDR3 contains 15 residues. Germline loops: CDR1 SGHRS, CDR2 YFSETQ. Trimming removed 5 bases at V and 3 bases at J, with 14 bases between. DNA for the CDR3: TGCGCCAGCAGTATCGCAGGGCCCTCTAATGAAAAACTGTTTTTT. It codes for CASSIAGPSNEKLFF.

The chain has TRBV30 and TRBJ1-6, with unresolved D. This CDR3 is built from 14 residues. The V end was cut by 0 bases, the J end by 6 bases, with 9 bases between. The germline V gene encodes CDR1 GTSNPN and CDR2 SVGIG (reference sequence). The CDR3 DNA reads as TGTGCCTGGAGTGTAACCCGACCTAATTCACCCCTCCACTTT. Amino acid sequence: CAWSVTRPNSPLHF.

V and J are TRBV13 and TRBJ2-1; D may correspond to TRBD1 or TRBD2 (6 bases each). Between the trimmed V and J ends, which lost 5 bases and 10 bases, there was a span of 18 bases. Germline assignment: CDR1 PRHDT and CDR2 FYEKMQ (reference sequence). The CDR3 sequence is 14 residues long. CDR3 in amino acids: CASSARLGDREQFF. The CDR3 DNA follows: TGTGCCAGCAGCGCGCGACTAGGCGACAGGGAGCAGTTCTTC. Based on the CDR3 plus reference TRBV13 and TRBJ2-1, the full variable domain is AAGVIQSPRHLIKEKRETATLKCYPIPRHDTVYWYQQGPGQDPQFLISFYEKMQSDKGSIPDRFSAQQFSDYHSELNMSSLELGDSALYFCASSARLGDREQFFGPGTRLTVL.

This clone was recorded once. The J gene is TRBJ1-6, the V gene TRBV4-2; D may be TRBD1 (6 bases). The V gene lost 4 bases and the J gene lost 8 bases, with 15 bases spanning the gap. The CDR3 sequence is 15 residues long. In germline, CDR1 is LGHNA, CDR2 YNFKEQ. CDR3 sequence: CASSPTTGADSPLHF. CDR3 coding DNA: TGTGCCAGCAGCCCCACCACGGGGGCGGATTCACCCCTCCACTTT.

The V call is TRBV5-1, the J call TRBJ2-1; D gene uncertain. Germline V CDR1 and CDR2: SGHRS, YFSETQ. Between the trimmed V and J ends, which lost 1 base and 4 bases, there was a span of 12 bases. The CDR3 consists of 15 residues. DNA of the CDR3: TGCGCCAGCAGCTTGAGGAGCGCGCAATACAATGAGCAGTTCTTC. Protein product: CASSLRSAQYNEQFF.

This sequence joins TRBV6-5 and TRBJ1-2, with 11 bases matching TRBD1. This CDR3 spans 14 amino acids. Trimming at V came to 6 bases and at J to 3 bases, leaving 3 bases not matched to a gene. CDR1 is MNHEY, CDR2 SVGAGI, per germline. Written as DNA, the CDR3 is TGTGCCAGCAGGGGACAGGGGGGATACTATGGCTACACCTTC. Protein sequence: CASRGQGGYYGYTF.